This entry features one TCR beta chain sequence. The identical CDR3 is also encoded by other nucleotide sequences in the sample. This entry comes from a study of blood T cell repertoires in COVID-19. CDR1 SGHKS and CDR2 YYEKEE come from the germline V gene (reference sequence). Trimming at V came to 4 bases and at J to 5 bases, leaving 3 bases not matched to a gene. There are 13 residues in the CDR3. Sequencing was performed with immunoSEQ multiplex PCR; in TCRdb, only in-frame clones are kept and a portion is missing. The top ten clones hold about an eighth of a sample with 280,000 or so clones, over 75% of them seen once.

The rearrangement uses TRBV5-5 and TRBJ1-1, with 9 bases that match TRBD1. The source of this sequence is a human donor in a cohort sampled during active COVID-19. The sequencing input was peripheral blood. The CDR3 sequence is CASSRTGVTEAFF. DNA of the CDR3: TGTGCCAGCAGCCGGACAGGGGTGACTGAAGCTTTCTTT. Full variable domain (missing parts from reference TRBV5-5 and TRBJ1-1): DAGVTQSPTHLIKTRGQQVTLRCSPISGHKSVSWYQQVLGQGPQFIFQYYEKEERGRGNFPDRFSARQFPNYSSELNVNALLLGDSALYLCASSRTGVTEAFFGQGTRLTVV.